These T cell receptor beta chains were read from a single sample in a study of blood T cell repertoires in COVID-19. Using immunoSEQ multiplex PCR, the repertoire was profiled, and TCRdb retains in-frame clones only, with some absent. The table includes approximately 45,000 clones, about 86% detected once. The sequenced material came from peripheral blood. Receptors originate from a woman of 80 years or more with acute or convalescent COVID-19. The CDR3 runs from the conserved cysteine through the conserved F or W. A D gene is named only where the DNA matches it firmly. Rows give clone size only sometimes, using once, few, many, or a class for an expanded clone.

j_gene	abundance	v_gene	d_gene	CDR3nt	CDR3aa
TRBJ2-5	few	TRBV25-1	-	TGTGCCAGCAGTGGGTTTTTCGGGACCCAGTACTTC	CASSGFFGTQYF
TRBJ2-1	-	TRBV7-9	TRBD2	TGTGCCAGCAGCCAAAGCGGGGGGCACTACAATGAGCAGTTCTTC	CASSQSGGHYNEQFF
TRBJ2-1	-	TRBV3-1/TRBV3-2	-	TGTGCCAGCAGCCAGGCCGCCTACAATGAGCAGTTCTTC	CASSQAAYNEQFF
TRBJ2-7	-	TRBV19	TRBD1	TGTGCCAGTAGTCCGGGAGGGACAGGGGTAATTTACGAGCAGTACTTC	CASSPGGTGVIYEQYF
TRBJ1-2	-	TRBV2	TRBD1	TGTGCCAGCAGACAGGGACAGGGGACTCACTATGGCTACACCTTC	CASRQGQGTHYGYTF
TRBJ1-1	-	TRBV12-3/TRBV12-4	-	TGTGCCAGCCCGACAGAGATGAACACTGAAGCTTTCTTT	CASPTEMNTEAFF
TRBJ1-5	-	TRBV7-8	-	TGTGCCAGCAGCTTAATCCAGGGTAATCAGCCCCAGCATTTT	CASSLIQGNQPQHF
TRBJ1-4	-	TRBV18	-	TGTGCCAGCTCATCAAGGACAGCAACTAATGAAAAACTGTTTTTT	CASSSRTATNEKLFF
TRBJ1-4	few	TRBV5-5	-	TGTGCCAGCAGCTCAACCTTGACAGGAGTTAATGAAAAACTGTTTTTT	CASSSTLTGVNEKLFF
TRBJ2-3	-	TRBV7-9	TRBD1	TGTGCCAGCAGCCAGACAGGGGGCCCAGATACGCAGTATTTT	CASSQTGGPDTQYF
TRBJ2-1	few	TRBV7-2	TRBD2	TGTGCCAGCAGCTTGGCCAGACTAGCGGGGGGGCCCTATGAGCAGTTCTTC	CASSLARLAGGPYEQFF
TRBJ1-3	-	TRBV11-3	-	TGTGCCAGCAGCTTAGGCGGAGAGACTGGAAACACCATATATTTT	CASSLGGETGNTIYF
TRBJ2-1	-	TRBV19	TRBD2	TGTGCCAGTGGAGAACGCCGAGCGGGGGATGAGCAGTTCTTC	CASGERRAGDEQFF
TRBJ2-1	-	TRBV18	TRBD2	TGTGCCAGCTCAGCACCTCCGGGACTAGGGTCCCCCAATGAGCAGTTCTTC	CASSAPPGLGSPNEQFF
TRBJ2-3	-	TRBV6-5	-	TGTGCCGGAGGGGTGAGTGGAACAGATACGCAGTATTTT	CAGGVSGTDTQYF
TRBJ2-5	-	TRBV19	TRBD1	TGTGCCAGTAGTATGACCGGGACAGGGCAAGAGACCCAGTACTTC	CASSMTGTGQETQYF
TRBJ1-2	-	TRBV7-2	-	TGTGCCAGCAGCTTAGCCTCAGGGGCCTCTAACTATGGCTACACCTTC	CASSLASGASNYGYTF
TRBJ1-4	-	TRBV18	TRBD1	TGTGCCAGCTCATCAAAATACAGGGGGCTCGATGAAAAACTGTTTTTT	CASSSKYRGLDEKLFF
TRBJ2-3	-	TRBV7-9	-	TGTGCCAGCAGCTTAGTTGGGGGGTGGACAGATACGCAGTATTTT	CASSLVGGWTDTQYF
TRBJ1-3	-	TRBV5-1	-	TGCGCCAGCAGCCCCGGGACATCTGGAAACACCATATATTTT	CASSPGTSGNTIYF
TRBJ2-2	-	TRBV5-1	-	TGCGCCAGCATGAGGGGACTGAACACCGGGGAGCTGTTTTTT	CASMRGLNTGELFF
TRBJ1-1	-	TRBV21-1	-	TGTGCCAGCAGCAACGGCCGTGCGCAGGACAACATGAACACTGAAGCTTTCTTT	CASSNGRAQDNMNTEAFF
TRBJ1-5	-	TRBV6-5	TRBD1	TGTGCCAGCAGACTTAGACAGGGCCTCAATCAGCCCCAGCATTTT	CASRLRQGLNQPQHF
TRBJ2-7	-	TRBV27	-	TGTGCCAGCAGTTTTAACAGGGCCTCCGAGCAGTACTTC	CASSFNRASEQYF
TRBJ1-1	once	TRBV10-2	-	TGCGCCAGCAGTGTGGCGGGGACTCACACTGAAGCTTTCTTT	CASSVAGTHTEAFF
TRBJ1-6	-	TRBV5-1	-	TGCGCCAGCAGCCCCGGGTCCGAACGGTCACCCCTCCACTTT	CASSPGSERSPLHF
TRBJ1-6	-	TRBV12-3/TRBV12-4	-	TGTGCCAGCAGTCCCGCCGGGACCCTCCACTTT	CASSPAGTLHF
TRBJ1-1	-	TRBV19	-	TGTGCCAGTAGTATACAGGGGAGGGGCACTGAAGCTTTCTTT	CASSIQGRGTEAFF
TRBJ1-3	-	TRBV2	TRBD1	TGTGCCAGCAGTGCAGACAGGGGTGAAAACACCATATATTTT	CASSADRGENTIYF
TRBJ1-1	-	TRBV6-2/TRBV6-3	TRBD1	TGTGCCAGCAGTGACGACAGGGAGATGAACACTGAAGCTTTCTTT	CASSDDREMNTEAFF
TRBJ1-2	-	TRBV29-1	TRBD1	TGCAGCGTTGAAGGAGGGGGCGAATGGAGCGGCTACACCTTC	CSVEGGGEWSGYTF
TRBJ2-7	-	TRBV3-1/TRBV3-2	TRBD1	TGTGCCAGCAGCCGGGACAGAAGCTCCTACGAGCAGTACTTC	CASSRDRSSYEQYF
TRBJ1-3	-	TRBV19	-	TGTGCCAGTTCCCTTCGGGGGGGCTCTGGAAACACCATATATTTT	CASSLRGGSGNTIYF